The entry below gives a single TCR beta chain sequence along with its context. Its antigen is not known. Clones were sequenced by immunoSEQ multiplex PCR, and TCRdb holds only the in-frame ones, with some missing. The table has 25,000 to 35,000 clones, roughly 90% seen once. This entry comes from a study of a mutant IDH1 vaccine in newly diagnosed glioma. As to time point: week 11, during vaccination. Every vaccination contained 300 ug of the mutant IDH1 20-mer peptide and was paired with topical imiquimod. Sequencing used PBMCs, obtained from a glioma patient whose treatment included an IDH1 peptide vaccine. This clonotype was obtained from a man between 18 and 29 years old with glioma.

CDR3 region: CASSVGQGRDYGYTF. The CDR3 DNA follows: TGTGCCAGCAGCGTAGGGCAGGGACGAGACTATGGCTACACCTTC. V is TRBV9 and J is TRBJ1-2; perhaps TRBD1 as D (5 bases). The CDR3 has 15 residues. V was pared by 0 bases and J by 3 bases, with 12 bases between. From germline, CDR1 is SGDLS and CDR2 YYNGEE.